This T cell receptor (beta chain) was captured in a study of OX40 agonist ivuxolimab in advanced cancers. This CDR3 region has 16 residues. V lost 0 bases, J lost 0 bases, and 6 bases lay in between. The germline V gene encodes CDR1 SGHVS and CDR2 FNYEAQ. With autoimmune disease history or systemic immunosuppression, patients were excluded. On cycle 4 day 1 and cycle 7 day 1, as well as at baseline, blood was sampled. Sequencing used immunoSEQ multiplex PCR; TCRdb keeps in-frame clones, though not all of them. Of about 78,000 clones detected, roughly 83% appear once; the ten largest clones hold less than 2.5%.

This TCR was sampled from an adult with an advanced solid tumor such as melanoma, head and neck, liver or kidney cancer. This material consisted of CD4+ or CD8+ T cells sorted from blood, taken in a trial of the OX40 agonist ivuxolimab. The rearrangement links TRBV7-6 to TRBJ2-6; D is undetermined. The CDR3 sequence is CASSLAIFSGANVLTF. The DNA for the CDR3 is TGTGCCAGCAGCTTAGCGATATTCTCTGGGGCCAACGTCCTGACTTTC. The whole variable domain, filled in from reference TRBV7-6 and TRBJ2-6, reads GAGVSQSPRYKVTKRGQDVALRCDPISGHVSLYWYRQALGQGPEFLTYFNYEAQQDKSGLPNDRFSAERPEGSISTLTIQRTEQRDSAMYRCASSLAIFSGANVLTFGAGSRLTVL.